Listed below are T cell receptor beta chains from one sample, sequenced in a study of response to subunit inactivated influenza vaccine. TCRdb recomputed calls from the RT-PCR reads with MiXCR, one row per CDR3 protein. The sample includes 500,000 to 600,000 distinct CDR3 sequences, 6% to 9% of them seen just once. Material: PBMCs from blood, obtained about 23 months after vaccination. These receptors were obtained from a man aged 45 to 75 who received an inactivated influenza vaccine. CDR3s include the opening cysteine and the closing phenylalanine or tryptophan. Each record gives: V gene, D gene, J gene, clone size, CDR3 protein, CDR3 DNA. D genes are given only for firm matches. Size tells how often a clone was seen (once, few, many) or the class of an expanded clone, and some rows leave it out.

TRBV30,.,TRBJ2-1,.,CAWSRGATYEQFF,TGTGCCTGGAGTCGAGGGGCCACGTATGAGCAGTTCTTC
TRBV7-2,.,TRBJ2-1,many,CASSLIRGYNEQFF,TGTGCCAGCAGCTTAATACGGGGTTACAATGAGCAGTTCTTC
TRBV20-1,.,TRBJ2-5,many,CSARNPTQRTQYF,TGCAGTGCTAGAAACCCAACCCAGCGGACCCAGTACTTC
TRBV20-1,TRBD1,TRBJ1-5,many,CSAGQGADQPQHF,TGCAGTGCTGGACAGGGGGCCGATCAGCCCCAGCATTTT
TRBV28,.,TRBJ1-1,.,CASRTGFYSTEAFF,TGTGCCAGCAGAACAGGGTTTTATAGCACTGAAGCTTTCTTT
TRBV5-1,.,TRBJ2-5,.,CASSGGAQNGETQYF,TGCGCCAGCAGCGGTGGAGCCCAAAACGGGGAGACCCAGTACTTC
TRBV12-3/TRBV12-4,TRBD2,TRBJ2-2,few,CASSLLAGGPPGELFF,TGTGCCAGCAGTTTATTGGCGGGAGGGCCCCCCGGGGAGCTGTTTTTT
TRBV25-1,TRBD1,TRBJ1-2,many,CASSVRTGVGYTF,TGTGCCAGCAGTGTAAGGACAGGGGTAGGCTACACCTTC
TRBV29-1,TRBD1,TRBJ1-1,many,CSVGQGTEAFF,TGCAGCGTTGGACAGGGGACTGAAGCTTTCTTT
TRBV6-2/TRBV6-3,TRBD2,TRBJ2-1,many,CASSDLGGSYNEQFF,TGTGCCAGCAGTGACCTCGGGGGGTCCTACAATGAGCAGTTCTTC
TRBV9,.,TRBJ2-7,many,CASSVAGGPSYEQYF,TGTGCCAGCAGCGTAGCGGGCGGACCCTCCTACGAGCAGTACTTC
TRBV6-1,.,TRBJ2-1,few,CASSRATSYNEQFF,TGTGCCAGCAGTCGGGCGACTTCCTACAATGAGCAGTTCTTC
TRBV29-1,TRBD2,TRBJ2-1,.,CSVEERLAGAGEQFF,TGCAGCGTTGAGGAAAGACTAGCGGGAGCTGGTGAGCAGTTCTTC
TRBV20-1,TRBD1,TRBJ2-7,.,CSASPAGTGVSEQYF,TGCAGTGCTAGCCCCGCCGGGACAGGGGTATCCGAGCAGTACTTC
TRBV7-2,TRBD1,TRBJ2-7,few,CASSPGQGEVYEQYF,TGTGCCAGCAGCCCAGGACAGGGGGAGGTCTACGAGCAGTACTTC
TRBV20-1,TRBD2,TRBJ2-3,.,CSARGTRAGRTDTQYF,TGCAGTGCTAGAGGGACTAGGGCGGGGCGCACAGATACGCAGTATTTT
TRBV12-3/TRBV12-4,.,TRBJ2-2,few,CASSLRQLNTGELFF,TGTGCCAGCAGTTTGAGACAGCTGAACACCGGGGAGCTGTTTTTT
TRBV5-6,.,TRBJ2-5,many,CASSSDYQETQYF,TGTGCCAGCAGCTCAGACTATCAAGAGACCCAGTACTTC
TRBV27,.,TRBJ2-5,.,CASGHGRETQYF,TGTGCCAGCGGACACGGTAGGGAGACCCAGTACTTC
TRBV29-1,TRBD2,TRBJ2-7,few,CSVYGLAGVGALEQYF,TGCAGCGTTTACGGACTAGCGGGAGTTGGGGCCCTCGAGCAGTACTTC
TRBV10-3,TRBD2,TRBJ2-1,.,CAISEGGGEPNEQFF,TGTGCCATCAGTGAGGGCGGGGGGGAACCAAATGAGCAGTTCTTC
TRBV20-1,.,TRBJ2-2,.,CSARSPGAVGELFF,TGCAGTGCTAGAAGTCCGGGGGCAGTCGGGGAGCTGTTTTTT
TRBV5-6,.,TRBJ2-3,many,CASSLGGRTTDTQYF,TGTGCCAGCAGCTTAGGAGGGAGAACGACAGATACGCAGTATTTT
TRBV5-1,TRBD1,TRBJ2-1,.,CASSWDRNYNEQFF,TGCGCCAGCAGCTGGGACAGGAACTACAATGAGCAGTTCTTC
TRBV2,.,TRBJ1-5,.,CASSDRGGSNQPQHF,TGTGCCAGCAGTGACAGGGGAGGGAGCAATCAGCCCCAGCATTTT
TRBV20-1,TRBD2,TRBJ2-1,.,CSARLGLAGGPQAYNEQFF,TGCAGTGCCAGGCTCGGACTAGCGGGAGGCCCTCAGGCCTACAATGAGCAGTTCTTC
TRBV28,TRBD1,TRBJ2-5,.,CASSLGLHRGETQYF,TGTGCCAGCAGTTTAGGTCTGCACAGGGGAGAGACCCAGTACTTC
TRBV7-2,.,TRBJ2-7,many,CASSLSHPAYEQYF,TGTGCCAGCAGCTTAAGCCACCCGGCTTACGAGCAGTACTTC
TRBV20-1,.,TRBJ2-3,many,CSASPPGRNTDTQYF,TGCAGTGCTAGCCCTCCGGGGAGAAACACAGATACGCAGTATTTT